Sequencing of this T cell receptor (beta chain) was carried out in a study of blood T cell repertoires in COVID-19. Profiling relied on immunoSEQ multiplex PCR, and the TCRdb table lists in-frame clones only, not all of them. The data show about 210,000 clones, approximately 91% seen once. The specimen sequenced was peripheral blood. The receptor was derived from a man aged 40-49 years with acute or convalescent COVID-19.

The CDR3 coding sequence is TGTGCCAGCAGCGACAACGACAACTACGAGCAGTACTTC. It is translated as CASSDNDNYEQYF. The chain employs TRBV28 and TRBJ2-7; no definite D call. V lost 6 bases and J lost 3, with 12 bases in between. The CDR3 loop spans 13 amino acids. In germline, CDR1 is MDHEN, CDR2 SYDVKM.